Detailed here is one TCR beta chain. The method was immunoSEQ multiplex PCR; TCRdb's version includes in-frame clones alone and lacks a portion of them. The sample carries 300,000 or so clones, more than 75% recorded once. This entry is derived from a study of blood T cell repertoires in COVID-19. Germline CDR1 is LNHDA and CDR2 is SQIVND (reference sequence). V dropped 6 bases and J dropped 8 bases, with 13 bases sitting between them. The CDR3 is 12 residues long. The clonotype was recovered from a man between 60 and 75 years old who had recovered from COVID-19. This sequence joins TRBV19 and TRBJ1-2; perhaps TRBD1 as D (5 bases). Sequences were obtained from PBMCs or T cells enriched from blood (not recorded which). The CDR3 is CASRLGVRGYTF. CDR3 bases: TGTGCCAGTAGGCTAGGGGTGAGAGGCTACACCTTC.